Given below is one T cell receptor beta chain in context. Per the original methods: Reference gene primer amplification in the assay estimated nucleated cell counts. The data were produced by immunoSEQ multiplex PCR, yet TCRdb's version contains in-frame clones alone and is incomplete. V, J and clone size are those of that table, while D and trimming were read from the DNA. The table records 140,000 to 150,000 clones, approximately 86% of them present only once. This sample stems from a study of blood T cell repertoires in COVID-19. Study summary: Some COVID-19 samples were acute and others convalescent; all came from the United States, Italy and Spain. PBMCs, B-cell-depleted T cells, or T cells were the source of the cDNA or gDNA that made up the material.

The CDR3 is 14 amino acids. Germline CDR1 reads MNHEY; CDR2 reads SMNVEV (reference sequence). Trimming took off 8 bases at V and 9 bases at J, with 23 bases between the two ends. The clonotype comes from a woman aged 40 to 49 with active or convalescent COVID-19. The sample taken for sequencing was peripheral blood. The chain joins TRBV27 to TRBJ2-7, with D perhaps matching TRBD1 (6 bases). CDR3 loop: CASAKRTAAPVQYF. CDR3 DNA sequence: TGTGCCAGCGCAAAGAGGACAGCCGCACCGGTGCAGTACTTC.